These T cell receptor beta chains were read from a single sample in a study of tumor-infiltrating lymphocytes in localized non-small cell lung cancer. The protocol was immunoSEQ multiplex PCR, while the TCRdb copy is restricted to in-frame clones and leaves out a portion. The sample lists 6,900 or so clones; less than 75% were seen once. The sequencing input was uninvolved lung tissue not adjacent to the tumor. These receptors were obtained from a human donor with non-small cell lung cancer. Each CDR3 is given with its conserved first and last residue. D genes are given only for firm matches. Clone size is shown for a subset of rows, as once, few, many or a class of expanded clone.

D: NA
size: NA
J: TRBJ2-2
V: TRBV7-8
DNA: TGTGCCAGCAGAGAAGGGGTGGGCACCGGGGAGCTGTTTTTT
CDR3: CASREGVGTGELFF

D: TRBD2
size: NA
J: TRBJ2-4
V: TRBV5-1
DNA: TGCGCCAGCAGCTTTAGCGGGGGGGCCGGGCTGGACATTCAGTACTTC
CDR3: CASSFSGGAGLDIQYF

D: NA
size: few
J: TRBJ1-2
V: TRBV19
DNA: TGTGCCAGTAGTATAGACGGGACCCGCTCTCGCTACACCTTC
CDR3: CASSIDGTRSRYTF

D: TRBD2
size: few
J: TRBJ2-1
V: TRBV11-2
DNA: TGTGCCAGCAGCCCCGGACCCGGGACTAGCGGGAGCAATGAGCAGTTCTTC
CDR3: CASSPGPGTSGSNEQFF

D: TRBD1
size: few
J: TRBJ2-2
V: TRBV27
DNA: TGTGCCAGCCGACTAGTGGACAGGGGGATATCCGGGGAGCTGTTTTTT
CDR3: CASRLVDRGISGELFF

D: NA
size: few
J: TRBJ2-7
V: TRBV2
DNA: TGTGCCACCAACCTTGACGGCTACTACGAGCAGTACTTC
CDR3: CATNLDGYYEQYF

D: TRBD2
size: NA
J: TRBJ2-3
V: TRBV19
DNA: TGTGCCAGTAGCTCGCTAGCGGGAAGCACAGATACGCAGTATTTT
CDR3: CASSSLAGSTDTQYF

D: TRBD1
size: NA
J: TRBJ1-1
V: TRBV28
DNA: TGTGCCAGCAGCCGAAGGGGGCAGGTGACTGAAGCTTTCTTT
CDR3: CASSRRGQVTEAFF

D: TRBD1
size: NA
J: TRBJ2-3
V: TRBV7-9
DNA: TGTGCCAGCAGCACCGGGACAGGTGGTAACACAGATACGCAGTATTTT
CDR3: CASSTGTGGNTDTQYF

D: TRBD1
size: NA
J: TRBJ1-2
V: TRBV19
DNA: TGTGCCAGTAGTATAGCCAACAGGGGAAGAGTGAGCTACACCTTC
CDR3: CASSIANRGRVSYTF

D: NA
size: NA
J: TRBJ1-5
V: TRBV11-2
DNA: TGTGCCAGCAGCTTACCCGGGGGCAATCAGCCCCAGCATTTT
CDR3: CASSLPGGNQPQHF

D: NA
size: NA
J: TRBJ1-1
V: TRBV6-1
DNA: TGTGCCAGCAAGGGTGTCGGGAGGCACACTGAAGCTTTCTTT
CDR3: CASKGVGRHTEAFF

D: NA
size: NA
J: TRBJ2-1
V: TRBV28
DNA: TGTGCCAGCAGAAGTTGGGGGACTCATGATAATGAGCAGTTCTTC
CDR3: CASRSWGTHDNEQFF

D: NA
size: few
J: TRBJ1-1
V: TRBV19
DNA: TGTGCCAGTAGTATAGTCACAGGGAGTACTGAAGCTTTCTTT
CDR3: CASSIVTGSTEAFF

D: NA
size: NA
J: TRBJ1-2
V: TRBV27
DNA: TGTGCCAGCAGTTTAGGACCGAACTATGGCTACACCTTC
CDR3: CASSLGPNYGYTF

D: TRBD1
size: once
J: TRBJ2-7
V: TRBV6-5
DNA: TGTGCCAGCAGCCTGGGACAGCCAGCCTCCTACGAGCAGTACTTC
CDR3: CASSLGQPASYEQYF

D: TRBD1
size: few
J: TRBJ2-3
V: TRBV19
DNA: TGTGCCAGTAGGGCAGGGGGCGGAGATACGCAGTATTTT
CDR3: CASRAGGGDTQYF

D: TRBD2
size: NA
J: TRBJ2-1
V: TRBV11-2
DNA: TGTGCCAGCAGCTTAGGGACTAGCGGGACAAGCTCCTACAATGAGCAGTTCTTC
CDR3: CASSLGTSGTSSYNEQFF

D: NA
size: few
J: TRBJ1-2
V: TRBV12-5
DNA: TGTGCTAGTGGTTTGGGACAGACCTATGGTGACTACACCTTC
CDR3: CASGLGQTYGDYTF

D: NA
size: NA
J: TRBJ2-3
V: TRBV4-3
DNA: TGCGCCAGCAGCCAAAACCGGGACTTGGATACGCAGTATTTT
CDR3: CASSQNRDLDTQYF

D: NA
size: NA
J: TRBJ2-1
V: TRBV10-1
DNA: TGCGCCAGCAGGGGGGGCCGATACAATGAGCAGTTCTTC
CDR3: CASRGGRYNEQFF

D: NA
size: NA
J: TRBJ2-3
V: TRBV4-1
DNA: TGCGCCAGCAGCCAAGTGGGAACGGGGAGCACAGATACGCAGTATTTT
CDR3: CASSQVGTGSTDTQYF

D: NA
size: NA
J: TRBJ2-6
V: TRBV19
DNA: TGTGCCAGTAGTTCGCGAGGGTTCTCTGGGGCCAACGTCCTGACTTTC
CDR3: CASSSRGFSGANVLTF

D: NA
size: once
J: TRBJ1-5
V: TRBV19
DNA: TGTGCCAGTAGCAAGCTTGACAGGAATAGCAATCAGCCCCAGCATTTT
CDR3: CASSKLDRNSNQPQHF

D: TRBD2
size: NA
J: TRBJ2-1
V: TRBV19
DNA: TGTGCCAGTAGTATGAATTTGCTAGCGGGAGTATATGAGCAGTTCTTC
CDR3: CASSMNLLAGVYEQFF

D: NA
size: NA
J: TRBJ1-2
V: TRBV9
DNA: TGTGCCAGCAGCGTAGGGGGGGACGGAAACTATGGCTACACCTTC
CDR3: CASSVGGDGNYGYTF

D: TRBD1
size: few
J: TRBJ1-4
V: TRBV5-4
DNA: TGTGCCAGCAGCGAGGACAGGGGGCTAGGTGAAAAACTGTTTTTT
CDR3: CASSEDRGLGEKLFF

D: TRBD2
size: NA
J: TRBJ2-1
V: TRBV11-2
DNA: TGTGCCAGCAGCCAGGGACTAGCGGGAGGTAAGAATGAGCAGTTCTTC
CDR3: CASSQGLAGGKNEQFF

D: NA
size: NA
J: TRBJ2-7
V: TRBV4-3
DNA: TGCGCCAGCAGCCAAGCTCGACGGTCCTACGAGCAGTACTTC
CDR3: CASSQARRSYEQYF

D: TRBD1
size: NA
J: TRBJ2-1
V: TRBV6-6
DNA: TGTGCCAGCAGCCCCACAGGGGCCCTTTTTATCTTC
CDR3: CASSPTGALFIF

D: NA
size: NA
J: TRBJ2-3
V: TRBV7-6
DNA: TGTGCCAGCAGCTTAAGTCGGCTGCGTTCAGATACGCAGTATTTT
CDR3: CASSLSRLRSDTQYF

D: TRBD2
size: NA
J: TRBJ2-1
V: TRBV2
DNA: TGTGCCAGCAAGGAGCGGGAGGTCGATGAGCAGTTCTTC
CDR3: CASKEREVDEQFF

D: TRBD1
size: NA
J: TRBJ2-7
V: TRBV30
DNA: TGTGCCTGGAGCTACCGGACAGGGGCATGGGTCTACGAGCAGTACTTC
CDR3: CAWSYRTGAWVYEQYF